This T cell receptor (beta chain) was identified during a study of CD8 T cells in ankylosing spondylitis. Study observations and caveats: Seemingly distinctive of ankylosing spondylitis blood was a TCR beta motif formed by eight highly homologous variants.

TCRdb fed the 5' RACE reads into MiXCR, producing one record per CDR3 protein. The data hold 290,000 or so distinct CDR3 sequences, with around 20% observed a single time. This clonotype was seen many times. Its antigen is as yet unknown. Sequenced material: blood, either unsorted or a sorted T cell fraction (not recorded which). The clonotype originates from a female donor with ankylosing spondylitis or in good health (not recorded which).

DNA of the CDR3: TGTGCCAGCAGCTTACCGGGACTAGCGGTATACGAGCAGTACTTC. Its protein product is CASSLPGLAVYEQYF. V usage is TRBV6-5 and J usage is TRBJ2-7, with 11 positions matching TRBD2. The J segment lost 4 bases and the V segment lost 6 bases, leaving 8 bases of the junction unmatched. This CDR3 contains 15 residues. Per germline, CDR1 MNHEY and CDR2 SVGAGI.